The present TCR beta chain was sequenced within a study of T cell responses to AZD1222 COVID-19 vaccine (dated by TCRdb to the early 2020s). Looking at the study overall: AZD1222 recipients whose second dose came at about 4 weeks and those whose second dose came at about 12 weeks were combined into one group, since spike-specific TCR depth and breadth did not differ between the two schedules. TCR sequencing was performed for 230 to 250 trial participants, of whom 200 to 220 were given two doses of AZD1222 and some 26 were given two doses of MenACWY control vaccine. Trial participants were enrolled by age into subgroups of 18-55, 56-69 and 70-plus years, and about 150, 27 and 61 TCR-sequenced participants, respectively, were included in these subgroups.

As for this clone: Its antigen specificity is not known. No base quality information exists; no much larger clone differs at one position.

The germline ends are 12 bases apart after V is trimmed by 3 bases and J by 0 bases. As encoded in the germline V gene, CDR1 is MDHEN while CDR2 is SYDVKM. The CDR3 has 16 amino acids, counting the end cysteine and phenylalanine. Only the CDR3 region is kept as DNA, spanning 48 bases read in frame from base 1. This specimen's time point label, interpreted: baseline before first vaccination. Vaccinee samples were obtained from the UK trials COV001 and COV002, which included a single-blind randomized controlled phase 2/3 trial of AZD1222 (ChAdOx1 nCoV-19) in healthy adults. For TCRbeta chain sequencing, PBMC samples were collected from trial participants at day 0 and at day 28 after the second dose. The CDR3 regions of human TCRbeta chains were analyzed by immunosequencing. Per the source publication's procedure: Repertoire TCRs were matched against a reference library of SARS-CoV-2-specific TCRs generated with the MIRA antigen-specificity platform. Breadth meant the fraction of unique TCRs that were SARS-CoV-2-associated, whereas depth meant the fraction of total T cells that were SARS-CoV-2-associated. Using the MIRA data, every spike-specific TCR was mapped to the spike region that the TCR reacted to and assigned to either a CD4 or a CD8 class. Log10-transformed breadth and depth values were compared by one-way ANOVA with Sidak's multiple comparisons tests. TCRdb re-hosts the immuneACCESS table, in-frame sequences only. Its copies lack some clones; in the studies checked, an unresolved V gene accounts for under half of them, and the cause for the rest is not known. V and J calls and clone size are as listed in that table; D and trimming were resolved from the DNA. In this sample the table shows about 120,000 clones, roughly 87% of which occur a single time. The ten largest make up roughly 8% of the sample.

What the authors observed across the whole study: Only a handful of AZD1222 recipients were SARS-CoV-2 seropositive at baseline, limiting conclusions about previously exposed vaccinees. A significant rise in spike-specific TCR breadth and depth was observed after two AZD1222 doses relative to day 0 and relative to MenACWY recipients. The 56-69-year group was small, and its depth increase did not reach significance, likely because of low power. No day 14 peak-response samples were available, so repertoires were characterized only after the peak T cell response. Participants were mostly white British and included more females than males, and it was suggested by the authors that clonal diversity may have been underestimated. Vaccine-associated CD4 TCRs spanned the whole spike protein, with dominant responses in regions 160-218 and 743-854. Epitopes outside the regions mutated in the B.1.351 and B.1.1.7 variants were reportedly recognized by nearly half of the unique spike-specific TCRs.

This sequence originates from an adult in good health. This chain joins TRBV28 to TRBJ1-5; no D gene is confidently identified. This material consisted of peripheral blood, taken on day 0 of AZD1222 vaccination. The CDR3 protein sequence reads: CASSFALGNSNQPQHF. Here is the DNA: TGTGCCAGCAGTTTTGCTCTCGGGAATAGCAATCAGCCCCAGCATTTT.